This entry concerns a single T cell receptor (beta chain). These data belong to a study of T cell changes during pregnancy in multiple sclerosis. Germline CDR1 is MNHNS and CDR2 is SASEGT. This CDR3 has 13 amino acids. Trimming removed 3 bases at V and 4 bases at J, with 9 bases between. Generated by immunoSEQ multiplex PCR, the TCRdb table keeps only in-frame clones and is missing some. The sample lists 33,000 or so clones; 91% were seen once. This TCR derives from a female donor in good health, enrolled as a control in a pregnancy study. The sequences come from CD8+ T cells from peripheral blood mononuclear cells, collected in the second trimester of pregnancy. V gene TRBV6-1 combines with J gene TRBJ1-2, with D perhaps matching TRBD1 (5 bases). CDR3 in DNA: TGTGCCAGCAGTGAGGGGCCTTTCTATGGCTACACCTTC. Amino acid sequence: CASSEGPFYGYTF.